The 19 T cell receptor beta chains given below trace back to one sample, sequenced in a study of shared clonotypes between healthy human individuals. Profiled with immunoSEQ multiplex PCR; TCRdb holds only in-frame clones, not every one. The sample consists of 150,000 to 200,000 clones, roughly 91% of them appearing once. Sequenced: naive CD4+ T cells sorted from blood. The subset here: CD45RA+ positively selected. All receptors come from a woman aged 30 to 39 in good health.

This chain connects TRBV29-1 to TRBJ2-7; 8 positions match TRBD1. With 4 bases clipped from V and 1 base from J, the junction kept 9 bases outside the gene matches. CDR3 length equals 15 residues. The germline gives CDR1 SQVTM, CDR2 ANQGSEA. The CDR3 sequence: CSVVIGTGKSYEQYF. The DNA of the CDR3 is TGCAGCGTTGTAATAGGGACAGGAAAGTCCTACGAGCAGTACTTC.

J is TRBJ1-5 and V is TRBV6-6; D might be TRBD1 (6 bases). The CDR3 consists of 16 residues. V was clipped by 6 bases and J by 4 bases, with 19 bases between them. Germline-derived CDR1 and CDR2 are MNHNY and SVGAGI (reference sequence). The CDR3 DNA is TGTGCCAGCAGACTCGAGGGGACACGGAAAAATCAGCCCCAGCATTTT. Protein sequence: CASRLEGTRKNQPQHF.

This chain links TRBV7-2 with TRBJ2-7, with D possibly matching TRBD2 (6 bases). This CDR3 contains 14 residues. Between the trimmed V and J ends, which lost 8 bases and 2 bases, there was a span of 16 bases. The germline V gene encodes CDR1 SGHTA and CDR2 FQGNSA. CDR3 bases: TGTGCCAGCGGGCCCGGCGGGGTCCCCTACGAGCAGTACTTC. This codes for CASGPGGVPYEQYF.

The chain is built from TRBV18 and TRBJ2-5; weak D call: TRBD2 (6 bases). The germline gives CDR1 KGHSH, CDR2 LQKENI. This CDR3 is built from 17 residues. The germline V and J ends were trimmed by 2 bases and 4 bases, with 20 bases remaining between them. The CDR3 is CASSPLARGGDGETQYF. CDR3 DNA: TGTGCCAGCTCACCATTAGCTCGGGGAGGTGACGGAGAGACCCAGTACTTC.

This sequence joins TRBV10-1 and TRBJ2-1, with 8 bases aligning to TRBD2. The CDR3 is 16 amino acids. The J segment lost 6 bases and the V segment lost 0 bases, leaving 7 bases of the junction unmatched. Germline V gene data show CDR1 as WNHNN and CDR2 as SYGVQD (reference sequence). The CDR3 spells CASSESRTAGVNEQFF. The CDR3 DNA reads as TGCGCCAGCAGTGAGTCGAGGACAGCGGGAGTCAATGAGCAGTTCTTC.

Only one count was recorded for this clone. The genes are TRBV30 and TRBJ1-2; 12 bases agree with TRBD1. The length of the CDR3 is 15 residues. V was pared by 0 bases and J by 7 bases, with 6 bases of the junction left unmatched. Germline V gene data show CDR1 as GTSNPN and CDR2 as SVGIG (reference sequence). CDR3 region: CAWSVGTGGASGYTF. As DNA, the CDR3 is TGTGCCTGGAGTGTAGGGACAGGGGGCGCGAGTGGCTACACCTTC.

The chain employs TRBV5-1 and TRBJ2-1; 9 bases fit TRBD2. Germline V gives CDR1 SGHRS, CDR2 YFSETQ. V lost 2 bases, J lost 4 bases, and 1 base stayed unmatched. The CDR3 contains 14 residues. The CDR3 loop is CASSFSGRYNEQFF. The CDR3 DNA sequence: TGCGCCAGCAGCTTTAGCGGGAGATACAATGAGCAGTTCTTC. Full variable domain (remainder filled in from reference TRBV5-1 and TRBJ2-1): KAGVTQTPRYLIKTRGQQVTLSCSPISGHRSVSWYQQTPGQGLQFLFEYFSETQRNKGNFPGRFSGRQFSNSRSEMNVSTLELGDSALYLCASSFSGRYNEQFFGPGTRLTVL.

This chain links TRBV5-1 with TRBJ1-1; 8 bases agree with TRBD1. The V gene end was trimmed by 2 bases and the J gene end by 3 bases; junction bases not matched to a gene: 9. CDR3 length: 16 amino acids. The germline gives CDR1 SGHRS, CDR2 YFSETQ. DNA of the CDR3: TGCGCCAGCAGCTTATTGGGGCAGGGGGCGCACACTGAAGCTTTCTTT. Translating gives CASSLLGQGAHTEAFF.

The V and J genes are TRBV2 and TRBJ2-7, with TRBD2 as a possible D gene (6 bases). The CDR3 runs 15 residues. CDR1 SNHLY and CDR2 FYNNEI come from the germline V gene. Trimming shortened V by 2 bases and J by 2 bases, and 13 bases separated the two germline ends. Here the CDR3 DNA reads TGTGCCAGCAGTGAACCTAGCGAGGGGCCCTACGAGCAGTACTTC. Residues: CASSEPSEGPYEQYF.

The J gene is TRBJ2-3, the V gene TRBV19; 7 bases are a match to TRBD1. Trimming removed 3 bases from V and 4 bases from J; junction bases left unmatched: 7. The CDR3 has 15 amino acids. CDR1 LNHDA and CDR2 SQIVND come from the germline V gene (reference sequence). The CDR3 DNA sequence: TGTGCCAGTAGTATCCAACAGGGGCCGGCAGATACGCAGTATTTT. Protein product: CASSIQQGPADTQYF.

This chain connects TRBV28 to TRBJ2-7; unclear D gene. Deletions cut 2 bases from V and 6 bases from J, with 14 bases between. The CDR3 loop spans 14 amino acids. The germline V gene has CDR1 MDHEN and CDR2 SYDVKM. Written as DNA, the CDR3 is TGTGCCAGCAGTTTACGGCAGCCGGAGCCCGAGCAGTACTTC. Its translation is CASSLRQPEPEQYF.

Written as DNA, the CDR3 is TGCGCCAGCAGCCAAGGTTGGGGACAGGGGCAAGAGACCCAGTACTTC. Translation gives CASSQGWGQGQETQYF. V is TRBV4-1 and J is TRBJ2-5; 10 bases align to TRBD1. The CDR3 loop spans 16 amino acids. Germline lookup yields CDR1 MGHRA and CDR2 YSYEKL. J gave up 2 bases and V 1 base, and 4 bases lay outside the gene matches.

V and J are TRBV5-1 and TRBJ1-1, with D possibly being TRBD1 (5 bases). CDR1 SGHRS and CDR2 YFSETQ come from the germline V gene. The ends were cut back, 1 base at V and 6 bases at J, with 16 bases in the middle. The CDR3 consists of 15 residues. CDR3 DNA sequence: TGCGCCAGCAGCTTGACAGGACCCCCAGTCGCTGAAGCTTTCTTT. Amino acids: CASSLTGPPVAEAFF. The complete variable domain, with remaining parts taken from reference TRBV5-1 and TRBJ1-1, reads KAGVTQTPRYLIKTRGQQVTLSCSPISGHRSVSWYQQTPGQGLQFLFEYFSETQRNKGNFPGRFSGRQFSNSRSEMNVSTLELGDSALYLCASSLTGPPVAEAFFGQGTRLTVV.

This clone is a singleton in its sample. The rearrangement links TRBV5-1 to TRBJ2-7, with TRBD1 matching over 10 bases. Per germline, CDR1 SGHRS and CDR2 YFSETQ. V lost 4 bases and J lost 3; bases outside the gene matches: 4. The CDR3 is 14 amino acids. CDR3 nucleotide sequence: TGCGCCAGCAGCCCCGGACAGGGGGTCTACGAGCAGTACTTC. It translates to CASSPGQGVYEQYF.

CDR3 residues: CASSLAPEITDTQYF. The CDR3 nucleotides are TGTGCCAGCAGCTTAGCCCCCGAGATCACAGATACGCAGTATTTT. The rearrangement links TRBV7-8 to TRBJ2-3, with D unclear. Trimming removed 0 bases from V and 2 bases from J, with 9 bases in between. The CDR3 runs 15 residues. Germline CDR1 SGHVS, CDR2 FQNEAQ. Looking up the rest from reference TRBV7-8 and TRBJ2-3 gives the full variable domain: GAGVSQSPRYKVAKRGQDVALRCDPISGHVSLFWYQQALGQGPEFLTYFQNEAQLDKSGLPSDRFFAERPEGSVSTLKIQRTQQEDSAVYLCASSLAPEITDTQYFGPGTRLTVL.

The chain joins TRBV7-2 to TRBJ2-2; D is unresolved. CDR3 size: 13 residues. V gave up 3 bases and J gave up 6 bases, with 8 bases separating them. From germline, CDR1 is SGHTA and CDR2 FQGNSA. CDR3 DNA: TGTGCCAGCAGCTTTAAGGCGCCCGGGGAGCTGTTTTTT. Translating it yields CASSFKAPGELFF. Based on the CDR3 plus reference TRBV7-2 and TRBJ2-2, the full variable domain is GAGVSQSPSNKVTEKGKDVELRCDPISGHTALYWYRQSLGQGLEFLIYFQGNSAPDKSGLPSDRFSAERTGGSVSTLTIQRTQQEDSAVYLCASSFKAPGELFFGEGSRLTVL.

The rearrangement links TRBV6-6 to TRBJ2-7; TRBD2 matches 14 bases. CDR1 is MNHNY, CDR2 SVGAGI, per germline (reference sequence). Trimming took 5 bases from V and 9 from J; bases not matched to a gene: 12. This CDR3 spans 16 amino acids. The CDR3, as DNA: TGTGCCAGCAGTGTGTTCCCGGGACTAGCGGGAGCCTCGCAGTACTTC. Translated, it gives CASSVFPGLAGASQYF.

The chain recombines TRBV5-1 with TRBJ2-2; TRBD2 matches 14 bases. The germline gives CDR1 SGHRS, CDR2 YFSETQ. Germline trimming cut 3 bases from V and 6 bases from J; bases unmatched to any gene: 16. The CDR3 loop spans 20 amino acids. CDR3 sequence: CASSWRGLAGDGALAGELFF. In nucleotides, the CDR3 is TGCGCCAGCAGCTGGAGGGGACTAGCGGGAGACGGGGCCTTAGCCGGGGAGCTGTTTTTT.

A single count supports this clone. The chain uses TRBV5-4 and TRBJ1-2; weak D call: TRBD1 (6 bases). Germline lookup yields CDR1 SGHNT and CDR2 YYREEE (reference sequence). The CDR3 runs 15 residues. V was pared by 7 bases and J by 5 bases, with 21 bases between. This CDR3 reads CASGRSGGAEYGYTF. The CDR3 DNA follows: TGTGCCAGCGGCAGGTCTGGGGGCGCTGAGTATGGCTACACCTTC.